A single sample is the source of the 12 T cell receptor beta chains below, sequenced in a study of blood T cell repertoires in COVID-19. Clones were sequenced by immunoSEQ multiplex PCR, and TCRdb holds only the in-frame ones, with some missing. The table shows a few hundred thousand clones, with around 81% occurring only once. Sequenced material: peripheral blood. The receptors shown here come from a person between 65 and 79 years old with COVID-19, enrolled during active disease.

The CDR3 is CASLPRSNYGYTF. The CDR3 nucleotides read TGTGCCAGCCTACCACGGTCTAACTATGGCTACACCTTC. This chain joins TRBV6-6 and TRBJ1-2; no firm D call. The V gene's germline CDR1 is MNHNY and CDR2 SVGAGI (reference sequence). V gave up 8 bases and J gave up 0 bases, with 10 bases separating them. The length of the CDR3 is 13 residues.

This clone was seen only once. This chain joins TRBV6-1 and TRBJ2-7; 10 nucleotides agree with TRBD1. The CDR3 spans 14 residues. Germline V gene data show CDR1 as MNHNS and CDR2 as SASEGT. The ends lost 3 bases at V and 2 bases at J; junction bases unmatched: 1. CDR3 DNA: TGTGCCAGCAGTGACGGACAGGGGGCCTACGAGCAGTACTTC. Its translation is CASSDGQGAYEQYF.

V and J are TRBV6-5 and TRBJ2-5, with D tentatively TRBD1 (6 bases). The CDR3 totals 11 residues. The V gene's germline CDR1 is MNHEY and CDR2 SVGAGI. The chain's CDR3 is CAMAGAETQYF. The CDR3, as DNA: TGTGCGATGGCAGGGGCAGAGACCCAGTACTTC.

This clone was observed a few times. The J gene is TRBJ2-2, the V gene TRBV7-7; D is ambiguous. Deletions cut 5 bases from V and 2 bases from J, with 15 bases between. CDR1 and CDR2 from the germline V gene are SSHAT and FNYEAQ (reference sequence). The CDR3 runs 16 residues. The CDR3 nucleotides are TGTGCCAGCAGCCCTATTGAAAAGATCAACACCGGGGAGCTGTTTTTT. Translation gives CASSPIEKINTGELFF.

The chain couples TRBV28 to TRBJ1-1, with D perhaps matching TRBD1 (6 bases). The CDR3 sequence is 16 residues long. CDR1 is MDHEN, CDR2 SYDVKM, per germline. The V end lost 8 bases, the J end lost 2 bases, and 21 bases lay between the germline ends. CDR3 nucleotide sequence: TGTGCCAGCGCTCCACTAAATTCAGGGGAAAACACTGAAGCTTTCTTT. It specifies CASAPLNSGENTEAFF.

The CDR3 sequence: CASSFRGGGTDTQYF. The CDR3 nucleotides are TGTGCCAGCAGCTTTCGAGGGGGGGGCACAGATACGCAGTATTTT. V is TRBV7-2 and J is TRBJ2-3, with D possibly being TRBD2 (7 bases). The CDR3 loop spans 15 amino acids. Deletions cut 3 bases from V and 1 base from J, with 11 bases between. Germline V gene sequence: CDR1 SGHTA, CDR2 FQGNSA.

The CDR3, as DNA: TGTGCCAGCAGTGAAGCAGGACAGGGGAGAGAAAAACTGTTTTTT. This sequence encodes CASSEAGQGREKLFF. The chain is built from TRBV25-1 and TRBJ1-4, with 9 positions matching TRBD1. From germline, CDR1 is MGHDK and CDR2 SYGVNS. The ends lost 2 bases at V and 8 bases at J; junction bases unmatched: 6. CDR3 length: 15 residues.

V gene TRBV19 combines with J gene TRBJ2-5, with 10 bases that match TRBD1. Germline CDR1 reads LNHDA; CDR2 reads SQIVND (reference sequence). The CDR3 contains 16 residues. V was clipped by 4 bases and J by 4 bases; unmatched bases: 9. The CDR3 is CASSKKTGGWGETQYF. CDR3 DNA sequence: TGTGCCAGTAGTAAAAAGACAGGGGGCTGGGGAGAGACCCAGTACTTC.

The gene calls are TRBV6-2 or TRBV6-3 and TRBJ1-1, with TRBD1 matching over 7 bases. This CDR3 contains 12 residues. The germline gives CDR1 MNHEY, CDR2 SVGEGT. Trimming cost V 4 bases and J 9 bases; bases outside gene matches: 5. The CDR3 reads CASSLPGQQAFF. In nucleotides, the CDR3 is TGTGCCAGCAGTTTACCGGGACAGCAAGCTTTCTTT.

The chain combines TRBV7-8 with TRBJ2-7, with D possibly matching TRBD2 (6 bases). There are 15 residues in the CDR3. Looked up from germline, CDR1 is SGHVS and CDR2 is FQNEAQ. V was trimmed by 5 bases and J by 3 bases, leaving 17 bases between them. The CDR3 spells CASSPGTAGVYEQYF. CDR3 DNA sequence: TGTGCCAGCAGCCCCGGGACTGCCGGGGTCTACGAGCAGTACTTC.

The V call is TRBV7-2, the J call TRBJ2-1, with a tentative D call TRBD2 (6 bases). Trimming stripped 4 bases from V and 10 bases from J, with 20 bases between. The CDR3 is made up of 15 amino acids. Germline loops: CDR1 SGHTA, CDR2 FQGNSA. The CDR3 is CASSWDSGVAGEQFF. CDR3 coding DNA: TGTGCCAGCAGCTGGGACTCGGGGGTTGCGGGGGAGCAGTTCTTC. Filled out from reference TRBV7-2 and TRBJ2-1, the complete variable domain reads GAGVSQSPSNKVTEKGKDVELRCDPISGHTALYWYRQSLGQGLEFLIYFQGNSAPDKSGLPSDRFSAERTGGSVSTLTIQRTQQEDSAVYLCASSWDSGVAGEQFFGPGTRLTVL.

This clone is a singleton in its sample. This CDR3 is CASRGTERGGQPQHF. CDR3 nucleotide sequence: TGTGCCAGTAGAGGGACAGAAAGGGGTGGACAGCCCCAGCATTTT. This sequence joins TRBV19 and TRBJ1-5, with TRBD1 matching over 7 bases. Trimming cost V 6 bases and J 7 bases; bases outside gene matches: 12. The germline gives CDR1 LNHDA, CDR2 SQIVND (reference sequence). CDR3 length: 15 amino acids.